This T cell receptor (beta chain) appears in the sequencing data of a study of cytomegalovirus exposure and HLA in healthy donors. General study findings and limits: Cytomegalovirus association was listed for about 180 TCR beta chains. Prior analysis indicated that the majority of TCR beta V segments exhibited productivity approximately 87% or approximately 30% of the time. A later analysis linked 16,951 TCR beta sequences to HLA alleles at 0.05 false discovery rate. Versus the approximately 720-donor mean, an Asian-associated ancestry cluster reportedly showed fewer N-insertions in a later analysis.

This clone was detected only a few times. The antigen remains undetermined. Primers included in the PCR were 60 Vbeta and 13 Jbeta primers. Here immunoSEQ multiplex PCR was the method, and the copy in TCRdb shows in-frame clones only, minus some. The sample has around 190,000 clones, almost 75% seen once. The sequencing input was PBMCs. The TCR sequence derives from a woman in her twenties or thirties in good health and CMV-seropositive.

CDR3 sequence (DNA): TGCGCCAGCAGCGCCGGGACTAGCGTACAAGAGACCCAGTACTTC. It yields the protein CASSAGTSVQETQYF. The genes are TRBV10-1 and TRBJ2-5; 10 nucleotides agree with TRBD2. Trimming removed 6 bases from V and 2 bases from J; junction bases left unmatched: 6. Per germline, CDR1 WNHNN and CDR2 SYGVQD (reference sequence). The CDR3 spans 15 residues.